The text below deals with one TCR beta chain. This receptor's antigen is unknown. No per-base quality is available; no much larger clone lies one base away. This entry comes from a study of cytomegalovirus exposure and HLA in healthy donors (dated by TCRdb to the late 2010s). For the wider study: According to an earlier analysis of 587 of the donors, about 190 million T cells yielded roughly 110 million unique TCR beta sequences and about 300 Gb of sequence data. Both class I and class II loci were covered by HLA typing, at four-digit resolution. An earlier analysis of around 580 of the donors used high-throughput TCR beta sequencing to judge whether each TCR beta V gene segment behaved as functional or pseudogenic. Genome-wide SNP genotypes for about three fifths of the roughly 670 donors were used in a later genetic analysis, which treated that subset as a discovery cohort. Donor age, sex, ethnicity and CMV serostatus were collected together with the repertoire data. High-throughput TCR immunosequencing, statistical association of individual TCRs with disease status, and machine learning were combined to predict cytomegalovirus infection status. Every discovery cohort repertoire had been produced on one sequencing platform. The aim of the study was to test whether cataloging public T cell receptors could identify signatures of past pathogen exposure. The number of donors typed differed by locus, with 629-630 for A, B, C, DRB1 and DQB1, roughly 520 for DQA1, 600 to 610 for DPA1, and 472 for DPB1. Of the approximately 400 genotyped donors, about 80% fell in the genetic ancestry cluster associated with self-reported Caucasian donors. Besides the first cohort of 666 subjects, a separate validation cohort made up of 120 different subjects was used. The study profiled the T cell repertoires of around 700 subjects by immunosequencing and related them to cytomegalovirus serostatus. Rather than drawing on any new phenotypic data, the later analysis identified candidate immune exposures from TCR beta sequences and the way those sequences occurred across donors. An early release covering 550 to 650 HLA-typed donors comprised approximately 290 gigabases of sequencing data and around 85 million unique TCR sequences. Across roughly 420 genotyped donors of the cohort, an average of about 240,000 unique TCR beta nucleotide sequences per donor were sequenced, and roughly 20% of those sequences were non-productive. Roughly five DR-DQ haplotypes were handled as single units for association and clustering, since linkage in the cohort was strong. In a later analysis, previously published TCR beta repertoires from 600 to 850 donors were re-analyzed and high-resolution HLA genotyping was added so that TCR occurrence patterns could be studied. Broader findings and caveats from the paper: Presence/absence analyses assumed roughly uniform sequencing depth across donors, an assumption that may not hold. A cluster of highly shared sequence variants was judged likely to represent a technical artifact of the sequencing pipeline. Assigning TCR associations to individual alleles was difficult when HLA alleles, especially DR and DQ, strongly co-occurred. Most CMV-associated TCR beta chains appeared to be HLA-restricted in a later analysis, and the HLA associations seemed to be driven largely by CMV exposure. A few of the identified cytomegalovirus-associated TCR beta chains were confirmed in vitro to be specific for cytomegalovirus antigens. In a later analysis, some 18,000 TCR beta sequences were associated with specific HLA alleles at a false discovery rate of 0.05. The authors suggested that the approach could potentially be generalized to other disease states and immunological phenotypes. Compared with equally common non-associated chains, HLA-associated TCR beta chains in a later analysis were more clonally expanded and had lower generation probabilities. The only immune exposure information available for the cohort was CMV serostatus. A further reported finding was that TCR beta sequences accurately predicted the HLA-A and HLA-B alleles for most subjects in the first cohort. Several of the top co-occurrence clusters appeared to be linked to parvovirus B19, influenza, CMV and Epstein-Barr virus, according to a later analysis. HLA typing was unavailable for some donors at each locus, so association tests used only the typed subset. According to a later analysis, TCR association rates differed among HLA loci, with DRB1 alleles showing the most associated TCRs and HLA-C alleles showing the fewest. In a later genetic analysis, fewer N-insertions in productive TCRs were reported among donors in an Asian-associated ancestry cluster than the 666-donor mean. Approximately 18 rarely observed V segments, including chromosome 9 orphons, were excluded from the earlier analysis of about 600 of the donors because counts were too low. The study gave a list of about 170 TCR beta chains associated with cytomegalovirus. Broadly in line with IMGT annotations, most TCR beta V segments showed up in productive rearrangements about 87% or about 30% of the time in an earlier analysis of 450 to 750 of the donors. A later genetic analysis associated a missense DCLRE1C variant with V-gene and J-gene trimming of TCR beta chains, and an independent cohort replicated the association. The cohort was sequenced for TCR beta chains only, and without alpha or paired-chain data the features that could be detected were limited. Most TCR sequences were seen in very few donors, while some public TCRs were found in many individuals. Some IMGT-functional V segments, including TRBV6-2 and TRBV6-3, could not be distinguished by the 87-base-pair reads and were therefore excluded. Linkage disequilibrium might explain the correlated functional status among segregating V segments, but an unknown experimental factor could not be excluded. In both the original and validation cohorts, the classifier was reported to diagnose cytomegalovirus status with high specificity and sensitivity.

Counted from cysteine to phenylalanine, this CDR3 has 12 amino acids. Just CDR3 DNA is preserved here, 36 bases in frame from base 1. Deletion took 1 base off V and 8 bases off J, with a span of 8 bases between the germline ends. Via the germline V gene, CDR1 is MGHDK and CDR2 SYGVNS. Preparation of the library involved the immunoSEQ multiplex PCR assay. For the multiplex PCR, a mixture combining 60 forward primers for TCR Vbeta segments and 13 reverse primers for TCR Jbeta segments was used. The CDR3 region of rearranged TCR beta genes was amplified from genomic DNA by a multiplex PCR assay. Amplified TCR beta libraries were sequenced as 87-base-pair reads on the Illumina HiSeq System. The authors' analysis ran thus. In a later analysis, 70 million to 95 million unique TCR beta chains were counted across the 500 to 850 repertoires, and roughly 10 million of these chains were shared by at least two donors. Raw reads were error-corrected and collapsed into unique sequences with a nearest-neighbor algorithm that merged closely related sequences to remove PCR and sequencing errors. CDR3 sequences were aligned to IMGT reference sequences to assign V, D and J gene segments. For a sequence to be retained, a match of at least six nucleotides was required to both a V gene segment and a J gene segment. A rearrangement was called productive if the CDR3 had no stop codons and remained in frame with V and J, and every other rearrangement was called non-productive. CDR3 was defined by IMGT convention, running from the second conserved V-encoded cysteine to the conserved J-encoded phenylalanine. The earlier analysis of some 580 of the donors excluded any sequence lacking an unambiguous match to a single V gene segment. In an earlier analysis of around 600 of the donors, V segments were called functional above 56.7% productive rearrangements and were called segregating when the between-donor standard deviation exceeded 5%. To diagnose cytomegalovirus status from the catalog of TCR beta chain sequences, a statistical classification framework was built. In a later analysis, TCR nucleotide sequences were compared against IMGT/GENE-DB human TR gene sequences so that V and J genes could be assigned. In a later analysis, CDR3 sequences and most-parsimonious VDJ recombination scenarios were assigned using the TCRdist pipeline. In a later analysis, each TCR beta chain was defined by its CDR3 amino acid sequence together with its V-gene family, and reads lacking a unique V-gene family were excluded. To address suspected cross-contamination and a sequencing artifact, a later analysis removed a few hundred highly shared, low-generation-probability nucleotide sequences. For each public chain, a later analysis derived a clonal expansion index from normalized ranks of inferred template counts within each repertoire. A later analysis computed generation probabilities with a VDJ recombination model fitted to out-of-frame rearrangements, and checked the results against IGoR. In a later analysis, hypergeometric tests were used to score TCR-TCR, TCR-HLA and TCR-CMV co-occurrence, with a repertoire-size bias correction applied to TCR pairs. A later analysis estimated false discovery rates by permuting HLA or CMV assignments 20 times. In a later analysis, co-occurring TCRs were grouped with DBSCAN, and TCRdist sequence similarity was added when clustering was performed within HLA-allele-positive subsets. For co-occurrence clustering, repertoires with fewer than 30,000 or more than 120,000 public chains were excluded, along with 5 or 6 repertoires with anomalous nucleotide sharing. Here the immuneACCESS table is served through TCRdb, limited to in-frame sequences with V and J called. Missing clones are a known gap in these copies; in checked studies unresolved V genes cover under half, and the rest lacks a known reason. V and J calls and clone size follow that table, whereas D and trimming were derived from the DNA. The sample data list around 140,000 clones, and more than 70% of these were observed just once. The ten top clones hold 0.9% to 1.2% of the sample.

In total, roughly 710 healthy bone marrow donors made up the cohort. At the time of sampling, all cohort members were nominally healthy, though unrecorded immune exposures were likely present. The donor tested CMV seronegative, placing the donor among the 350 to 400 seronegative members of the cohort. Each donor provided a peripheral blood sample, and peripheral blood mononuclear cells were used for TCR beta sequencing. Genomic DNA was extracted from the blood cell samples with the Qiagen DNeasy Blood Extraction Kit. The V gene is TRBV25-1 and the J gene is TRBJ1-2; a weak D assignment points to TRBD1 (5 bases agree). This TCR derives from a male donor in good health and CMV-seronegative. Sequenced sample: PBMCs. The CDR3 protein is CASSEWGEGYTF. In nucleotides, the sequence is TGTGCCAGCAGTGAATGGGGGGAAGGCTACACCTTC.